These 21 T cell receptor beta chains share one sample of origin, sequenced in a study of blood T cells in healthy people across ages. A second 7 to 11 cycle PCR used barcoded and J-beta primers. A single record per CDR3 protein comes from TCRdb applying MiXCR to the 5' RACE reads. Found here are almost 300,000 distinct CDR3 sequences, around 30% of them singletons; the top ten hold about 30%. Source material: blood. Every receptor here comes from a woman between 65 and 79 years old in good health.

The rearrangement joins TRBV18 to TRBJ2-3; 7 bases line up with TRBD1. In germline, CDR1 is KGHSH, CDR2 LQKENI. This CDR3 has 13 amino acids. Germline trimming cut 5 bases from V and 3 bases from J; bases unmatched to any gene: 2. The CDR3 coding sequence is TGTGCCAGCTCAGGGGACAGAACAGATACGCAGTATTTT. It is translated as CASSGDRTDTQYF.

The chain carries TRBV21-1 and TRBJ2-5; TRBD2 is taken as the D call from the table, unchecked against the DNA. The J call is doubtful: the DNA matches TRBJ2-1 better. TRBV21-1 is noted as a pseudogene. This CDR3 is built from 16 residues. The CDR3 reads CARGTSGSPRGNEQFF. The CDR3 region has the DNA TGTGCCCGGGGGACTAGCGGGAGCCCGAGGGGGAATGAGCAGTTCTTC.

The chain carries TRBV4-1 and TRBJ2-5; no clear D. The last part of the DNA fits TRBJ2-1 better; the J call may be wrong. The CDR3 runs to 13 residues. The germline V gene has CDR1 MGHRA and CDR2 YSYEKL. The CDR3 bases are TGCGCCAGCAGCCAAGTGTTGAGAAATGAGCAGTTCTTC. This codes for CASSQVLRNEQFF.

This clonotype appeared many times. This rearrangement joins TRBV5-1 to TRBJ2-2; D is uncertain. The V gene lost 1 base and the J gene lost 3 bases, with 13 bases spanning the gap. From germline, CDR1 is SGHRS and CDR2 YFSETQ. CDR3 size: 16 residues. The CDR3 is CASSLRQLRDTGELFF. The CDR3 DNA is TGCGCCAGCAGCTTGCGTCAGCTCCGAGACACCGGGGAGCTGTTTTTT.

With regard to this clonotype: A read error may account for a junction end that differs from germline. This rearrangement joins TRBV20-1 to TRBJ2-3, with TRBD1 matching 7 bases. This CDR3 is 14 amino acids long. Germline V gene data show CDR1 as DFQATT and CDR2 as SNEGSKA (reference sequence). CDR3 sequence (DNA): TGCAGTGCTACCGAGGGGGCCGGCACGGATACGCAGTATTTT. Encoded protein: CSATEGAGTDTQYF.

V and J are TRBV20-1 and TRBJ2-5; no firm D call. The CDR3 covers 15 residues. Germline lookup yields CDR1 DFQATT and CDR2 SNEGSKA (reference sequence). Trimming took off 6 bases at V and 1 base at J, with 18 bases between the two ends. CDR3 sequence (DNA): TGCAGTGCCCATCACTGGGGATCTGGCCAAGAGACCCAGTACTTC. This encodes CSAHHWGSGQETQYF.

This rearrangement joins TRBV5-8 to TRBJ2-1, with TRBD2 matching 14 bases. Germline CDR1 reads SGHTS; CDR2 reads YDEGEE. Losses at the gene ends were 0 bases for V and 9 bases for J; bases not matched to a gene: 11. The CDR3 contains 18 residues. CDR3: CASSLGGGLAGEASEQFF. Written as DNA, the CDR3 is TGTGCCAGCAGCTTGGGGGGGGGACTAGCGGGAGAAGCCAGTGAGCAGTTCTTC. Complete variable domain (other parts from reference TRBV5-8 and TRBJ2-1): EAGVTQSPTHLIKTRGQQATLRCSPISGHTSVYWYQQALGLGLQFLLWYDEGEERNRGNFPPRFSGRQFPNYSSELNVNALELEDSALYLCASSLGGGLAGEASEQFFGPGTRLTVL.

This clonotype was picked up a small number of times. The V gene is TRBV28, the J gene TRBJ2-5, with D possibly being TRBD1 (5 bases). TRBJ2-7 explains the end of the DNA better; the J call may be wrong. This CDR3 comprises 15 residues. The germline V gene has CDR1 MDHEN and CDR2 SYDVKM. This CDR3 reads CASSGASSYHHEQYF. The CDR3 DNA is TGTGCCAGCAGTGGGGCCTCTAGTTACCACCACGAGCAGTACTTC.

This clonotype was found a few times. The V gene is TRBV10-2, the J gene TRBJ2-7; 11 bases line up with TRBD2. Germline CDR1 WSHSY, CDR2 SAAADI. Losses at the gene ends were 0 bases for V and 6 bases for J; bases not matched to a gene: 4. There are 15 residues in the CDR3. The CDR3 reads CASSESPGLAAEQYF. DNA of the CDR3: TGCGCCAGCAGTGAGTCTCCGGGACTAGCGGCCGAGCAGTACTTC.

This clonotype showed up just once. The CDR3 ends on some other residue instead of the conserved phenylalanine or tryptophan, so this is likely a read error. V gene TRBV14 combines with J gene TRBJ2-1; no reliable D call. The V gene lost 4 bases and the J gene lost 1 base, with 11 bases spanning the gap. CDR1 and CDR2 (germline): SGHDN, FVKESK. The CDR3 spans 15 residues. CDR3: CASSPARLSYNEQFL. DNA for the CDR3: TGTGCCAGCAGCCCCGCCCGACTTTCCTACAATGAGCAGTTCCTC.

V gene TRBV12-3 or TRBV12-4 combines with J gene TRBJ2-7, with no clear D. The DNA end lines up better with TRBJ2-5; the J call may be wrong. The CDR3 spans 13 residues. The CDR3 spells CASSRTEQETQYF. The CDR3 nucleotides are TGTGCCAGCAGTCGGACGGAGCAAGAGACCCAGTACTTC.

This clonotype was detected only a few times. The chain links TRBV28 to TRBJ2-5; 11 bases align to TRBD1. Matching the DNA end better, TRBJ2-7 makes the J call doubtful. This CDR3 has 16 amino acids. The V gene's germline CDR1 is MDHEN and CDR2 SYDVKM. CDR3 region: CASSSYYGQGAHEQYF. The CDR3 DNA is TGTGCCAGCAGTTCGTATTACGGACAGGGGGCCCACGAGCAGTACTTC.

The chain combines TRBV28 with TRBJ1-5; no reliable D call. Germline-derived CDR1 and CDR2 are MDHEN and SYDVKM. Deletions cut 6 bases from V and 0 bases from J, with 9 bases between. The CDR3 length is 14 residues. CDR3 in amino acids: CASRGSTSNQPQHF. CDR3 nucleotide sequence: TGTGCCAGCAGAGGGTCTACTAGCAATCAGCCCCAGCATTTT.

This clonotype was picked up many times. The CDR3 DNA is TGCAGTGCTAGATCAGGGGTGGGAGAGACCCAGTACTTC. It specifies CSARSGVGETQYF. This chain connects TRBV20-1 to TRBJ2-5, with D tentatively TRBD1 (6 bases). The germline gives CDR1 DFQATT, CDR2 SNEGSKA (reference sequence). With 2 bases removed from V and 4 bases from J, the gap between germline ends came to 11 bases. The CDR3 spans 13 residues.

The V and J genes are TRBV10-3 and TRBJ2-3; D is ambiguous. Trimming took 6 bases from V and 1 from J, leaving 11 bases between them. The CDR3 has 14 amino acids. Germline loops: CDR1 ENHRY, CDR2 SYGVKD. CDR3 DNA sequence: TGTGCCATCAGCGATGTCGGAGGCACAGATACGCAGTATTTT. Its translation: CAISDVGGTDTQYF.

There are a few counts of this clonotype. This rearrangement joins TRBV10-2 to TRBJ2-2, with D maybe TRBD2 (6 bases). Germline CDR1 reads WSHSY; CDR2 reads SAAADI. The CDR3 loop spans 13 amino acids. V lost 6 bases and J lost 5, with 10 bases in between. The CDR3 region is CASRLALTGELFF. The CDR3 DNA sequence: TGCGCCAGCAGACTAGCCCTAACCGGGGAGCTGTTTTTT.

This clonotype was seen a handful of times. This chain uses TRBV6-4 with TRBJ1-1, with unresolved D. The CDR3 covers 12 residues. CDR1 and CDR2 from the germline V gene are MRHNA and SNTAGT. V lost 10 bases to trimming and J lost 1 base, with 10 bases between them. As DNA, the CDR3 is TGTGCCAACAACCCCCGGAACACTGAAGCTTTCTTT. It translates to CANNPRNTEAFF.

In this sample, this clonotype turned up once. The rearrangement links TRBV9 to TRBJ2-7; maybe TRBD2 (5 bases). This CDR3 contains 13 residues. Germline CDR1 SGDLS, CDR2 YYNGEE. Trimming removed 3 bases from V and 5 bases from J, with 12 bases in between. CDR3 protein: CASSGVTGNEQYF. The DNA of the CDR3 is TGTGCCAGCAGCGGAGTGACGGGGAACGAGCAGTACTTC.

There are a few counts of this clonotype. Because the CDR3 is missing its conserved closing phenylalanine or tryptophan, this is likely a read error. The rearrangement links TRBV9 to TRBJ1-1; possibly TRBD1 for D (6 bases). This CDR3 spans 13 amino acids. Germline V gives CDR1 SGDLS, CDR2 YYNGEE. Trimming took 0 bases from V and 6 from J, leaving 9 bases between them. The CDR3 region has the DNA TGTGCCAGCAGCGTAGACAGGGACTCTGAAGCTTTCCTT. Protein product: CASSVDRDSEAFL.

The chain recombines TRBV15 with TRBJ1-2; D call uncertain. The CDR3 sequence is 14 residues long. V was pared by 1 base and J by 0 bases, with 6 bases between. Germline assignment: CDR1 LNHNV and CDR2 YYDKDF (reference sequence). Here the CDR3 reads CATSRVMANYGYTF. In DNA, the CDR3 is TGTGCCACCAGCAGAGTCATGGCTAACTATGGCTACACCTTC.

This chain connects TRBV19 to TRBJ2-7; 7 bases align to TRBD2. This CDR3 region has 16 residues. The germline gives CDR1 LNHDA, CDR2 SQIVND (reference sequence). J was trimmed by 5 bases and V by 3 bases; bases with no gene match: 13. The CDR3 loop is CASSISAGAGFHEQYF. CDR3 sequence (DNA): TGTGCCAGTAGTATCTCGGCGGGAGCGGGGTTCCACGAGCAGTACTTC.